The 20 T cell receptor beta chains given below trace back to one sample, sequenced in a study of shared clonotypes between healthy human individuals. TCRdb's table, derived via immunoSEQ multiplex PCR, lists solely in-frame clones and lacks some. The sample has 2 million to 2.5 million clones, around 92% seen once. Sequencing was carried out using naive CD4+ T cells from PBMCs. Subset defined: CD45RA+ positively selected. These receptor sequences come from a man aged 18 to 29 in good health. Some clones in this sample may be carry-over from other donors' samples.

CDR3 sequence reads: CASSGWTGMNTEAFF. The CDR3 coding sequence is TGTGCCAGCAGTGGATGGACAGGTATGAACACTGAAGCTTTCTTT. The genes are TRBV25-1 and TRBJ1-1; 7 nucleotides line up with TRBD1. Trimming removed 4 bases from V and 0 bases from J; junction bases left unmatched: 5. The CDR3 is 15 residues long. CDR1 is MGHDK, CDR2 SYGVNS, per germline.

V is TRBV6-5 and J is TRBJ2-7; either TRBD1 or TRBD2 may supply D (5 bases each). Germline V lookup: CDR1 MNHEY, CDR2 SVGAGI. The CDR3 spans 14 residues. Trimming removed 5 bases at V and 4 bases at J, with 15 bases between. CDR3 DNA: TGTGCCAGCAGTGACCCGGGACGGGAATACGAGCAGTACTTC. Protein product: CASSDPGREYEQYF.

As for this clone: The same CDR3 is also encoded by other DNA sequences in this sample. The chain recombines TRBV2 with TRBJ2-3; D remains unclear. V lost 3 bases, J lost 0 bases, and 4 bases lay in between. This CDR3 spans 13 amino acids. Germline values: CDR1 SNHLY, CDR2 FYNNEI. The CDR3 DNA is TGTGCCAGCAGTGAGGTTAGCACAGATACGCAGTATTTT. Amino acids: CASSEVSTDTQYF.

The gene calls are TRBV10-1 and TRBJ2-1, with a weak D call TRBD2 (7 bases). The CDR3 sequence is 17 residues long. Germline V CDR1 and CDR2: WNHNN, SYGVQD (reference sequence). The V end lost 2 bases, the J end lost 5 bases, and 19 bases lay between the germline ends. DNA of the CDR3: TGCGCCAGCAGTGAGAGGTTCAGGGGACTACCTAACAATGAGCAGTTCTTC. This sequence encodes CASSERFRGLPNNEQFF.

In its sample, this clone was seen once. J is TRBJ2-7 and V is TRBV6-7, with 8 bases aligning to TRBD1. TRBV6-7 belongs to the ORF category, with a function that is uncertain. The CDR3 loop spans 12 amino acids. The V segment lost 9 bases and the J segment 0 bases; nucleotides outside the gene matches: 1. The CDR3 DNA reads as TGTGCCAGGGACAGGGTCTCCTACGAGCAGTACTTC. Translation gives CARDRVSYEQYF.

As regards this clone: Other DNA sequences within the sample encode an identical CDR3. As DNA, the CDR3 is TGTGCCAGCAGCACCGAGGGGGAGCAGTACTTC. It encodes CASSTEGEQYF. V is TRBV28 and J is TRBJ2-7; perhaps D is TRBD1 or TRBD2 (5 bases each). CDR3 size: 11 residues. Between the trimmed V and J ends, which lost 6 bases and 7 bases, there was a span of 10 bases. CDR1 MDHEN and CDR2 SYDVKM come from the germline V gene.

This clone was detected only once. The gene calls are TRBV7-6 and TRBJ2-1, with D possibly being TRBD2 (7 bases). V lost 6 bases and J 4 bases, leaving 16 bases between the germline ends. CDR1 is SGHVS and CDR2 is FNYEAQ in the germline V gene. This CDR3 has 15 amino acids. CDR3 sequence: CASRVGGGRYNEQFF. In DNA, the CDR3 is TGTGCCAGCAGGGTTGGGGGGGGCCGTTACAATGAGCAGTTCTTC.

DNA for the CDR3: TGTGCCAGCAGTTCTCCACTAGCGGGAGCTGGAGATACGCAGTATTTT. This gives the protein CASSSPLAGAGDTQYF. V gene TRBV5-6 combines with J gene TRBJ2-3, with 11 bases aligning to TRBD2. The CDR3 consists of 16 residues. The J segment lost 5 bases and the V segment lost 5 bases, leaving 10 bases of the junction unmatched. Germline V gene data show CDR1 as SGHDT and CDR2 as YYEEEE.

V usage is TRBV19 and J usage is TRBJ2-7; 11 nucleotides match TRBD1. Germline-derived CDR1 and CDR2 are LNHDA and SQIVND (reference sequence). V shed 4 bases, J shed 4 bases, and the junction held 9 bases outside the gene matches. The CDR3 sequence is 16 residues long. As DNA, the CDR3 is TGTGCCAGTAGTACCGCTCACGGACAGGGGGCGTACGAGCAGTACTTC. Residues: CASSTAHGQGAYEQYF.

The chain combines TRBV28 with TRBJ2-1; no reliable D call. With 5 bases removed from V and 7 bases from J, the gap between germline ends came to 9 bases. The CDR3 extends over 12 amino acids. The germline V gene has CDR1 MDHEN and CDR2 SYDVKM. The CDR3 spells CASSRVENEQFF. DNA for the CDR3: TGTGCCAGCAGTCGCGTAGAGAATGAGCAGTTCTTC.

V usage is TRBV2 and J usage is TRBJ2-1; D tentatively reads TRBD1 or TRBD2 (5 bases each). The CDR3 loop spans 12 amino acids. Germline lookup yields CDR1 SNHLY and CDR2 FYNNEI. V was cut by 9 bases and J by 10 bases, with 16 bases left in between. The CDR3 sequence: CARWDRFTEQFF. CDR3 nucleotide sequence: TGTGCCAGATGGGACCGCTTTACGGAGCAGTTCTTC.

CDR3 bases: TGTGCCAGCAGCTTAGGTGGGCGGGAGGGCTCCTACGAGCAGTACTTC. Amino acid sequence: CASSLGGREGSYEQYF. The V and J genes are TRBV7-8 and TRBJ2-7; 9 nucleotides line up with TRBD2. Trimming cost V 1 base and J 0 bases; bases outside gene matches: 4. The CDR3 covers 16 residues. CDR1 SGHVS and CDR2 FQNEAQ come from the germline V gene.

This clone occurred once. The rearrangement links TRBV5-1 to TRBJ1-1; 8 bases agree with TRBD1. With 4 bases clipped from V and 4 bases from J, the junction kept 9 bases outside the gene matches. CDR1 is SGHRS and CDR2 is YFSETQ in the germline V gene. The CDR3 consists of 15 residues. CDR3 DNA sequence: TGCGCCAGCAGCACCGAGACAGGGGTTCGCACTGAAGCTTTCTTT. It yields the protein CASSTETGVRTEAFF.

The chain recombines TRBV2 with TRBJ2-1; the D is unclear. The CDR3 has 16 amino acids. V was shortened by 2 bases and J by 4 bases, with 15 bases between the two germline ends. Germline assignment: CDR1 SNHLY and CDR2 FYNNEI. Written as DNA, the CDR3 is TGTGCCAGCAGTGAACTCGGTCCCACATCATACAATGAGCAGTTCTTC. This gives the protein CASSELGPTSYNEQFF.

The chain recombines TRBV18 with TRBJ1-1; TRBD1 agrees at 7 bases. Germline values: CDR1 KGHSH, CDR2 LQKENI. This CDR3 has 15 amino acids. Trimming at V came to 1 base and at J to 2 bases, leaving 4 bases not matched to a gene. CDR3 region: CASSPLDRVNTEAFF. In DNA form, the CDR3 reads TGTGCCAGCTCACCACTCGACAGGGTTAACACTGAAGCTTTCTTT.

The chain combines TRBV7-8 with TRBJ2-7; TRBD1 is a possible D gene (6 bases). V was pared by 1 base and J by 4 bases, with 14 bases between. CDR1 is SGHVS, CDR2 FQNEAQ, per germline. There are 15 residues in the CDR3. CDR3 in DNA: TGTGCCAGCAGCTTAGGGACAGCGGATGGATACGAGCAGTACTTC. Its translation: CASSLGTADGYEQYF.

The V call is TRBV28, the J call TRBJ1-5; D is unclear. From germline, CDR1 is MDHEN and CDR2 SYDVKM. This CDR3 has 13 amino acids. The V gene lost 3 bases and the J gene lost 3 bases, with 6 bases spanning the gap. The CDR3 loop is CASSLPVNQPQHF. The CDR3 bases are TGTGCCAGCAGTTTGCCAGTCAATCAGCCCCAGCATTTT.

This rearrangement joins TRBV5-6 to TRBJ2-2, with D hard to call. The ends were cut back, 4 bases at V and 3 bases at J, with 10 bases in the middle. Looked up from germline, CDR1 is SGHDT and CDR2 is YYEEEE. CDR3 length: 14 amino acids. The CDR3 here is CASSPEPHTGELFF. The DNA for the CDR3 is TGTGCCAGCAGCCCCGAACCCCACACCGGGGAGCTGTTTTTT. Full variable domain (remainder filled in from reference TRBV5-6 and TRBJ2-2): DAGVTQSPTHLIKTRGQQVTLRCSPKSGHDTVSWYQQALGQGPQFIFQYYEEEERQRGNFPDRFSGHQFPNYSSELNVNALLLGDSALYLCASSPEPHTGELFFGEGSRLTVL.

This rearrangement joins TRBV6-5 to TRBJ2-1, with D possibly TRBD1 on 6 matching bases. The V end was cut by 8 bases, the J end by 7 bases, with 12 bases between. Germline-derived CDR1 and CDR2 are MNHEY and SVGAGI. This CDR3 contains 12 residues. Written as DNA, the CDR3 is TGTGCCAGCGGAAGAGGGGGTAATGAGCAGTTCTTC. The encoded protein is CASGRGGNEQFF.

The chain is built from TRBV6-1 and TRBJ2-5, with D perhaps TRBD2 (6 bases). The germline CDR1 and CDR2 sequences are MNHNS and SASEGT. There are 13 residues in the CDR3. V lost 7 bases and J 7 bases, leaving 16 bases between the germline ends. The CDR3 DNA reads TGTGCCAGCATCTCCGGGACTTTTTGGACCCAGTACTTC. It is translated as CASISGTFWTQYF.